These 17 T cell receptor beta chains were sequenced from one sample in a study of CD8 T cells in Susac syndrome. The authors reverse transcribed roughly 0.5 to 1 ug RNA with random hexamers. MiXCR, run by TCRdb on the immunoSEQ multiplex PCR reads, gives a single entry per CDR3 protein. The sample gives hundreds of thousands of distinct CDR3 sequences, roughly 85% of which show up once; approximately 0.2% is in the top ten. Sample: CD8+ T cells from PBMCs. The origin of the receptors is a human donor with multiple sclerosis.

The V and J genes are TRBV6-5 and TRBJ1-5; D uncertain. The CDR3 extends over 15 amino acids. The germline V gene has CDR1 MNHEY and CDR2 SVGAGI. Trimming pared 0 bases from V and 3 bases from J, leaving 9 bases between. CDR3 region: CASSYSRGPNQPQHF. The CDR3, as DNA: TGTGCCAGCAGTTACTCGAGAGGCCCCAATCAGCCCCAGCATTTT.

This clonotype was recorded only once. The chain's CDR3 is CASRSGTIQETQYF. For the CDR3, the DNA is TGTGCCAGCCGCAGCGGGACAATACAAGAGACCCAGTACTTC. The V gene is TRBV2, the J gene TRBJ2-5, with D possibly matching TRBD2 (7 bases). Trimming shortened V by 8 bases and J by 2 bases, and 15 bases separated the two germline ends. The germline V gene has CDR1 SNHLY and CDR2 FYNNEI. This CDR3 is 14 amino acids long.

The chain combines TRBV9 with TRBJ2-1; D is perhaps TRBD2 (5 bases). Between the trimmed V and J ends, which lost 0 bases and 6 bases, there was a span of 16 bases. The CDR3 extends over 16 amino acids. Per the germline V gene, CDR1 is SGDLS and CDR2 is YYNGEE. This chain's CDR3 is CASSVVARQRPNEQFF. The CDR3 region has the DNA TGTGCCAGCAGCGTAGTCGCCCGCCAGCGGCCCAATGAGCAGTTCTTC.

V usage is TRBV5-3 and J usage is TRBJ2-7, with D possibly called TRBD1 or TRBD2 (5 bases each). TRBV5-3 is filed as an ORF, its function uncertain. V was cut by 4 bases and J by 3 bases, with 17 bases left in between. This CDR3 comprises 15 residues. The CDR3 bases are TGTGCCAGAAGCCCCAAGGGGCAGGGAGACTACGAGCAGTACTTC. It specifies CARSPKGQGDYEQYF.

The chain carries TRBV28 and TRBJ2-2; 9 nucleotides line up with TRBD2. The CDR3 has 16 amino acids. Germline V CDR1 and CDR2: MDHEN, SYDVKM. Trimming at V came to 8 bases and at J to 2 bases, leaving 9 bases not matched to a gene. Written as DNA, the CDR3 is TGTGCCAGCCTTGAGGCTAGCGGGACTAACACCGGGGAGCTGTTTTTT. This codes for CASLEASGTNTGELFF.

This rearrangement joins TRBV27 to TRBJ2-3; D gene ambiguous. The CDR3 covers 13 residues. CDR1 is MNHEY and CDR2 is SMNVEV in the germline V gene (reference sequence). V shed 5 bases and J shed 6 bases, with 12 bases lying between them. The CDR3 bases are TGTGCCAGCAGTCCGACGAGTCCGGATACGCAGTATTTT. Translated, it gives CASSPTSPDTQYF.

This clonotype was detected once. The rearrangement joins TRBV19 to TRBJ1-5; D remains unclear. The CDR3 consists of 14 residues. The germline V gene encodes CDR1 LNHDA and CDR2 SQIVND (reference sequence). The V and J ends lost 5 bases and 7 bases respectively, with 15 bases between them. The CDR3 nucleotides read TGTGCCAGTAGTCCCCCCGCGGGTGCCCAGCCCCAGCATTTT. Translation gives CASSPPAGAQPQHF.

This chain uses TRBV10-3 with TRBJ2-7; tentatively, D is TRBD1 or TRBD2 (5 bases each). The CDR3 contains 13 residues. Per the germline V gene, CDR1 is ENHRY and CDR2 is SYGVKD. Trimming took 6 bases from V and 3 from J, leaving 12 bases between them. The CDR3 sequence is CAISRDADYEQYF. The CDR3 DNA follows: TGTGCCATCAGCCGGGACGCTGACTACGAGCAGTACTTC.

The genes are TRBV24-1 and TRBJ2-5; 10 nucleotides agree with TRBD1. The germline V gene has CDR1 KGHDR and CDR2 SFDVKD. CDR3 length: 16 residues. V lost 2 bases, J lost 3 bases, and 5 bases stayed unmatched. CDR3 loop: CATSDSPGQGEETQYF. The DNA for the CDR3 is TGTGCCACCAGTGATTCTCCTGGACAGGGGGAAGAGACCCAGTACTTC.

The genes are TRBV28 and TRBJ2-7; D remains unclear. The CDR3 spans 15 residues. Trimming removed 3 bases from V and 4 bases from J, with 16 bases in between. Germline CDR1 is MDHEN and CDR2 is SYDVKM. The CDR3 sequence: CASSFIPATDYEQYF. The CDR3 DNA is TGTGCCAGCAGTTTTATACCCGCCACCGATTACGAGCAGTACTTC.

The rearrangement joins TRBV20-1 to TRBJ2-1; D may correspond to TRBD1 or TRBD2 (6 bases each). The CDR3 extends over 15 amino acids. From germline, CDR1 is DFQATT and CDR2 SNEGSKA (reference sequence). Trimming shortened V by 0 bases and J by 8 bases, and 17 bases separated the two germline ends. The CDR3: CSARDPRGLDDEQFF. DNA for the CDR3: TGCAGTGCTAGAGATCCCCGGGGGCTAGACGATGAGCAGTTCTTC.

For the CDR3, the DNA is TGTGCCAGCAGTCCCTTACTAGCGGGCCGCACAGATACGCAGTATTTT. Translation gives CASSPLLAGRTDTQYF. V usage is TRBV6-2 or TRBV6-3 and J usage is TRBJ2-3; 9 bases fit TRBD2. Looked up from germline, CDR1 is MNHEY and CDR2 is SVGEGT. This CDR3 is built from 16 residues. V gave up 5 bases and J gave up 1 base; unmatched junction bases: 7.

V gene TRBV27 combines with J gene TRBJ2-7; 9 bases align to TRBD2. This CDR3 region has 15 residues. CDR1 MNHEY and CDR2 SMNVEV come from the germline V gene (reference sequence). J lost 4 bases, V lost 2 bases, and 6 bases had no gene match. The CDR3 loop is CASSLTLAGRYEQYF. CDR3 nucleotide sequence: TGTGCCAGCAGTTTAACCCTAGCGGGAAGGTACGAGCAGTACTTC.

A single count supports this clonotype. The gene calls are TRBV5-1 and TRBJ1-5; no definite D call. The CDR3 has 14 residues. Per germline, CDR1 SGHRS and CDR2 YFSETQ. Between the trimmed V and J ends, which lost 2 bases and 6 bases, there was a span of 12 bases. CDR3 DNA sequence: TGCGCCAGCAGCTTATTCCCCGCTGGTCAGCCCCAGCATTTT. The encoded protein is CASSLFPAGQPQHF.

The gene calls are TRBV7-9 and TRBJ1-2; the D is unclear. This CDR3 spans 12 amino acids. Per germline, CDR1 SEHNR and CDR2 FQNEAQ (reference sequence). V lost 8 bases and J lost 0, with 7 bases in between. The CDR3 loop reads CASGFSNYGYTF. In nucleotides, the CDR3 is TGTGCCAGCGGTTTTTCTAACTATGGCTACACCTTC.

The CDR3 loop reads CSSGGRVWTDTQYF. In DNA, the CDR3 is TGCAGTTCAGGGGGGAGGGTATGGACAGATACGCAGTATTTT. The rearrangement joins TRBV20-1 to TRBJ2-3; D is tentatively TRBD1 or TRBD2 (7 bases each). The V end was cut by 8 bases, the J end by 3 bases, with 18 bases between. Germline V CDR1 and CDR2: DFQATT, SNEGSKA (reference sequence). CDR3 size: 14 residues.

This clonotype was picked up a small number of times. The chain joins TRBV5-6 to TRBJ1-1; the D is unclear. Germline V lookup: CDR1 SGHDT, CDR2 YYEEEE. The CDR3 runs to 12 residues. V lost 7 bases to trimming and J lost 4 bases, with 11 bases between them. The CDR3 DNA is TGTGCCAGCGCAGTGGGAGCCACTGAAGCTTTCTTT. This codes for CASAVGATEAFF.